These 4 T cell receptor beta chains were all obtained from the same sample, sequenced in a study of blood T cell repertoires in COVID-19. Clones were sequenced by immunoSEQ multiplex PCR, and TCRdb holds only the in-frame ones, with some missing. The data contain 470,000 or so clones, approximately 83% of them seen just once; the ten biggest clones take up roughly 3.2%. The sequenced sample consisted of peripheral blood. The origin of the receptors is a human donor in a cohort sampled during active COVID-19.

The chain is built from TRBV11-3 and TRBJ2-1; 8 bases map to TRBD2. With 5 bases clipped from V and 7 bases from J, the junction kept 22 bases outside the gene matches. CDR1 is SGHNT, CDR2 YENEEA, per germline. There are 19 residues in the CDR3. DNA of the CDR3: TGTGCCAGCAGCCACCCAAACTATCTAAGCGGGAGAGGAAATAATGAGCAGTTCTTC. Translated, it gives CASSHPNYLSGRGNNEQFF.

This chain uses TRBV19 with TRBJ2-1, with TRBD2 matching over 7 bases. The germline gives CDR1 LNHDA, CDR2 SQIVND (reference sequence). The CDR3 runs 15 residues. Unmatched junction bases numbered 6, after V lost 3 bases and J lost 4 bases. CDR3 protein: CASSMYEGGYNEQFF. The CDR3 DNA reads TGTGCCAGTAGTATGTACGAGGGAGGGTACAATGAGCAGTTCTTC.

CDR3 in DNA: TGTGCCATCAGTCCCGGGACAGGGGGTATCGGGGAGCTGTTTTTT. It translates to CAISPGTGGIGELFF. The rearrangement uses TRBV10-3 and TRBJ2-2; TRBD1 matches 11 bases. The CDR3 has 15 amino acids. Germline trimming cut 5 bases from V and 7 bases from J; bases unmatched to any gene: 6. CDR1 is ENHRY, CDR2 SYGVKD, per germline.

This chain connects TRBV12-1 to TRBJ2-7; the table's D call of TRBD1 was not tested on the DNA. TRBV12-1 is an annotated pseudogene. This CDR3 comprises 15 residues. The CDR3 loop reads CASINSGRGSYEQYF. The CDR3, as DNA: TGTGCCAGCATCAATTCGGGCAGGGGTTCCTACGAGCAGTACTTC.